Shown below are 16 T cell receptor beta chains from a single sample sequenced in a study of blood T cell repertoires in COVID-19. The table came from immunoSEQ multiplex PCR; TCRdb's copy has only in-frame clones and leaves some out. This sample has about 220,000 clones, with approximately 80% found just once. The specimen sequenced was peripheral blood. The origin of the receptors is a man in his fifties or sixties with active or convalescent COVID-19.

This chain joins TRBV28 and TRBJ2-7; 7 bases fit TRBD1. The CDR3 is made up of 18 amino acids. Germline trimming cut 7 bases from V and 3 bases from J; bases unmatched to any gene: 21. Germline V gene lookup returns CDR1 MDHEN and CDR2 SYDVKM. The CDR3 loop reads CASIPGQRLDRKNYEQYV. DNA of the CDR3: TGTGCCAGCATCCCTGGGCAGCGGCTGGACAGGAAGAACTACGAGCAGTACGTC.

CDR3 sequence: CASSLGRGYEQYF. DNA for the CDR3: TGTGCCAGCTCACTAGGGAGGGGTTACGAGCAGTACTTC. The V call is TRBV18, the J call TRBJ2-7, with 7 positions matching TRBD2. Germline CDR1 and CDR2: KGHSH and LQKENI. The junction had 4 bases not matched to a gene; V was cut back by 4 bases and J by 4 bases. The CDR3 is 13 residues long.

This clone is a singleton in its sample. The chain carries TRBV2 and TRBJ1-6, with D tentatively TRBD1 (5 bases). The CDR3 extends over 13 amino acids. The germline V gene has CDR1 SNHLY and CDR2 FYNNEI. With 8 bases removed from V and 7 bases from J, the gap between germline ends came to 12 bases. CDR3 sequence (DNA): TGTGCCAGCGGGAACCCAGGGAATTCACCCCTCCACTTT. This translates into CASGNPGNSPLHF.

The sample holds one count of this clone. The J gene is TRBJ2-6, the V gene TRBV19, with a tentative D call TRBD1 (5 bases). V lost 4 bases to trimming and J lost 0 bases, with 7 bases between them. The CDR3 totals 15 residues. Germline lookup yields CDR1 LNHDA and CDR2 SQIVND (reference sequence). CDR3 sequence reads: CASSKGRSGANVLTF. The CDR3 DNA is TGTGCCAGTAGTAAGGGGCGCTCTGGGGCCAACGTCCTGACTTTC.

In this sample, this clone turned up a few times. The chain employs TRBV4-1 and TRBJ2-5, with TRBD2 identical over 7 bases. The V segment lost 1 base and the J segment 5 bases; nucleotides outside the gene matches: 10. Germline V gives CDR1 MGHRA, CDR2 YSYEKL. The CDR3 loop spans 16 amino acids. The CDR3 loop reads CASSQVYTSEGETQYF. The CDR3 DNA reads TGCGCCAGCAGCCAAGTCTATACTAGCGAGGGGGAGACCCAGTACTTC.

CDR3 bases: TGTGCCACCAGTGAACGGGACAGGGGGTACCAAGAGACCCAGTACTTC. This gives the protein CATSERDRGYQETQYF. This chain uses TRBV24-1 with TRBJ2-5; 11 bases are shared with TRBD1. With 4 bases clipped from V and 0 bases from J, the junction kept 3 bases outside the gene matches. The length of the CDR3 is 16 residues. Germline V gene data show CDR1 as KGHDR and CDR2 as SFDVKD.

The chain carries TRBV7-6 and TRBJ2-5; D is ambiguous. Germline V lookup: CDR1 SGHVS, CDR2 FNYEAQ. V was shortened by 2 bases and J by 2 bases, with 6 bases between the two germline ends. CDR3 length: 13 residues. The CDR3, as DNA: TGTGCCAGCAGCTTAACATTTCAAGAGACCCAGTACTTC. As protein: CASSLTFQETQYF.

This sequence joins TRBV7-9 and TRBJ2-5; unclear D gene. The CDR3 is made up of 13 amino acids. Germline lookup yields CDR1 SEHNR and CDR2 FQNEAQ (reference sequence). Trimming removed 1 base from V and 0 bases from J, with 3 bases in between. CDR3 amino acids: CASSLDNQETQYF. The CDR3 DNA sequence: TGTGCCAGCAGCTTAGACAACCAAGAGACCCAGTACTTC.

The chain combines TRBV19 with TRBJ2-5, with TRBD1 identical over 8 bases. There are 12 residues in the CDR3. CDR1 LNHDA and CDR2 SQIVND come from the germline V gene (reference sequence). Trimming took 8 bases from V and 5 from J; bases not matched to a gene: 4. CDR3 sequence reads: CASGTGWETQYF. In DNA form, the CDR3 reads TGTGCCAGTGGGACAGGCTGGGAGACCCAGTACTTC.

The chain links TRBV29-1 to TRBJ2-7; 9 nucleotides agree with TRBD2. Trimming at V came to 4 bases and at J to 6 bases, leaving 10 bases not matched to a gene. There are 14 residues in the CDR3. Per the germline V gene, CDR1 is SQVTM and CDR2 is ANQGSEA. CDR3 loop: CSVAPGLALGEQYF. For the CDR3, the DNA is TGCAGCGTTGCCCCGGGACTAGCTCTAGGCGAGCAGTACTTC.

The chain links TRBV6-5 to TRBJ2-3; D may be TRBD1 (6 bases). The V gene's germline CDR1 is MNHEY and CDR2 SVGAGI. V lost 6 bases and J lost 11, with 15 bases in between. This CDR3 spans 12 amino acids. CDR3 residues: CASRGQVGGQYF. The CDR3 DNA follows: TGTGCCAGCAGGGGACAAGTAGGAGGGCAGTATTTT.

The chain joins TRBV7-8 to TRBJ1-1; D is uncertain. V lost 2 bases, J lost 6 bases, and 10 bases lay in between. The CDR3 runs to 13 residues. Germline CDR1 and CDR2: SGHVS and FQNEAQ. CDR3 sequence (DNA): TGTGCCAGCAGCTTAATTTCAGGCCCTGAAGCTTTCTTT. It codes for CASSLISGPEAFF. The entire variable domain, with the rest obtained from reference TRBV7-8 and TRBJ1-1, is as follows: GAGVSQSPRYKVAKRGQDVALRCDPISGHVSLFWYQQALGQGPEFLTYFQNEAQLDKSGLPSDRFFAERPEGSVSTLKIQRTQQEDSAVYLCASSLISGPEAFFGQGTRLTVV.

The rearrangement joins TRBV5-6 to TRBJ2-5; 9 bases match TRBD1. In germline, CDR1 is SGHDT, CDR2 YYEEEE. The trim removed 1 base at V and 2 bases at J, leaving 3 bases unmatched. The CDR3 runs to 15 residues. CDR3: CASSLMTGGQETQYF. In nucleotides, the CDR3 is TGTGCCAGCAGCTTGATGACAGGGGGGCAAGAGACCCAGTACTTC.

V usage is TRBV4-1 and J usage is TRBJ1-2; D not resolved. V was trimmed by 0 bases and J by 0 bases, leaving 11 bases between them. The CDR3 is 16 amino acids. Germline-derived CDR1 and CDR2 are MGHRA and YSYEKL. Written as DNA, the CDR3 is TGCGCCAGCAGCCAAGAGGTGAGGGCGGCTAACTATGGCTACACCTTC. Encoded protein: CASSQEVRAANYGYTF.

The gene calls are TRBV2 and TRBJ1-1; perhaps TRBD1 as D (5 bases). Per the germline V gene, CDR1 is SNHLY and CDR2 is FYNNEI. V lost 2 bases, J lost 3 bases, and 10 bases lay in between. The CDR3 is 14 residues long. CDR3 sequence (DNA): TGTGCCAGCAGTGAACAGGGTGGGTACACTGAAGCTTTCTTT. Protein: CASSEQGGYTEAFF. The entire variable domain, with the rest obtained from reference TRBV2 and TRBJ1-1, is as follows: EPEVTQTPSHQVTQMGQEVILRCVPISNHLYFYWYRQILGQKVEFLVSFYNNEISEKSEIFDDQFSVERPDGSNFTLKIRSTKLEDSAMYFCASSEQGGYTEAFFGQGTRLTVV.

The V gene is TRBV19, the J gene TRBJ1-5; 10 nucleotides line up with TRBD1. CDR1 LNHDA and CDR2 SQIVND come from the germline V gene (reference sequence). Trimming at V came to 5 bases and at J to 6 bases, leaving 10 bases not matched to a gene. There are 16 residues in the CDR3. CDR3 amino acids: CASSLGTGVRSQPQHF. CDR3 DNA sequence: TGTGCCAGTAGTTTGGGGACAGGGGTGCGGAGTCAGCCCCAGCATTTT.